The present TCR beta chain was sequenced within a study of Graves' ophthalmopathy and Graves' hyperthyroidism. Certain patients, namely those with other autoimmune diseases, uncontrolled infections, pregnancy or lactation, were excluded. Clinicians diagnosed using symptoms, serum thyroxine, TRAb, thyroid ultrasound and orbital computed tomography. Study-wide points: Appearing in blood as well were most expanded thyroid clonotypes above 0.001 frequency. Ophthalmopathy progression prediction by the model yielded a sensitivity of around 68% and a specificity of about 72%.

The sample holds many counts of this clonotype. Antigen: not known. Using RNA transcripts, the TCR beta CDR3 regions were amplified. HTBI-primed RT-PCR formed the first round, and a multiplex PCR formed the second. A single record per CDR3 protein comes from TCRdb applying MiXCR to the multiplex PCR reads. Among about 400,000 distinct CDR3 sequences listed, around 18% were seen once. This TCR was recovered from a woman aged 18 to 35 with Graves' ophthalmopathy. Material for sequencing was peripheral blood.

The CDR3 sequence: CASSLESGGAGGELFF. As DNA, the CDR3 is TGTGCCAGCAGCTTAGAGTCCGGGGGGGCTGGCGGGGAGCTGTTTTTT. This rearrangement joins TRBV11-2 to TRBJ2-2, with 8 bases identical to TRBD2. Germline V CDR1 and CDR2: SGHAT, FQNNGV. V dropped 0 bases and J dropped 7; count of bases not matched to a gene: 7. The CDR3 is 16 residues long.